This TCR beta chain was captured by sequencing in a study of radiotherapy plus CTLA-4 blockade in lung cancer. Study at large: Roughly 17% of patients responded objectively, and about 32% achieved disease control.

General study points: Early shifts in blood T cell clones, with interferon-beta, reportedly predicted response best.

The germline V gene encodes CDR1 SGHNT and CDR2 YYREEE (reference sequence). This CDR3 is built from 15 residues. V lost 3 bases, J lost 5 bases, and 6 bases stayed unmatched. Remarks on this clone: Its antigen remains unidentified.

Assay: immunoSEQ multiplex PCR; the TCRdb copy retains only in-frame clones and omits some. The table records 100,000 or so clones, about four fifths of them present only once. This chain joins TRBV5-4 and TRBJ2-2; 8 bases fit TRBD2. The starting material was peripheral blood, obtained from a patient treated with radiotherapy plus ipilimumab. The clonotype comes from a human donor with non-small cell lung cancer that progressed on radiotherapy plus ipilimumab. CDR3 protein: CASSSRVAGTGELFF. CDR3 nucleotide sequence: TGTGCCAGCAGCTCCCGGGTAGCGGGGACCGGGGAGCTGTTTTTT.